This record covers a single T cell receptor (beta chain). The sample belongs to a study of blood T cell repertoires in COVID-19. Across the whole study: The United States, Italy and Spain supplied acute and convalescent COVID-19 samples.

How the authors handled the data: Cell counts per sample came from amplifying reference gene primers. Assay used: immunoSEQ multiplex PCR; TCRdb lists only in-frame clones, some missing. V, J and clone size are taken as reported in that table, and D and trimming were inferred from the DNA itself. The sample includes about 480,000 clones, roughly 89% seen only once; the top ten take around 4.5%. This CDR3 spans 17 amino acids. V lost 1 base to trimming and J lost 2 bases, with 18 bases between them. Germline CDR1 and CDR2: LGHDT and YNNKEL (reference sequence). This chain uses TRBV3-1 (or the pseudogene TRBV3-2) with TRBJ2-7; TRBD1 might be the D (6 bases). The specimen sequenced was peripheral blood. This receptor was taken from a woman aged 30 to 39 with acute or convalescent COVID-19. CDR3 bases: TGTGCCAGCAGCCAAGTGGTGCAGAGGGGGAGTACCTACGAGCAGTACTTC. This encodes CASSQVVQRGSTYEQYF.